A single sample is the source of the 20 T cell receptor beta chains below, sequenced in a study of T cells in Graves' hyperthyroidism and ophthalmopathy (dated by TCRdb to the late 2010s). The library came from multiplex PCR. The sample was run on an Illumina HiSeq 2000. The TCR beta CDR3 regions were amplified from RNA transcripts. The TCR CDR3 was subjected to a first round of RT-PCR using the HTBI primer set and the Qiagen OneStep RT-PCR kit. TCRdb cleaned the public reads at Q25 with fastp, built clones with MiXCR and kept in-frame beta chains. Under each unique CDR3 protein, matching rows form one entry showing the most common genes and DNA. Here the sample has 700,000 or so distinct CDR3 sequences; about 16% occur a single time. Jointly, the top ten make up roughly 8% of the sample. Sequenced sample: blood. All receptors come from a man aged 18-30 years with Graves' hyperthyroidism.

This clonotype was seen repeatedly, ten times or more. The chain employs TRBV27 and TRBJ1-5; 9 nucleotides line up with TRBD1. The CDR3 is made up of 15 amino acids. Looked up from germline, CDR1 is MNHEY and CDR2 is SMNVEV (reference sequence). V gave up 4 bases and J gave up 7 bases; unmatched junction bases: 8. The CDR3 DNA reads TGTGCCAGCAGTTCAGGGACAGGGTCAGACCAGCCCCAGCATTTT. Its protein is CASSSGTGSDQPQHF.

This clonotype appeared a few times. CDR3 sequence: CAWSVTRSSGRTGELFF. In nucleotides, the CDR3 is TGTGCCTGGAGTGTTACTAGGTCTAGCGGGAGAACTGGGGAGCTGTTTTTT. The V and J genes are TRBV30 and TRBJ2-2; the match to TRBD2 covers 10 bases. CDR3 length: 17 amino acids. V was pared by 0 bases and J by 8 bases, with 12 bases of the junction left unmatched. Germline V CDR1 and CDR2: GTSNPN, SVGIG (reference sequence).

This clonotype came up a few times. The rearrangement links TRBV20-1 to TRBJ2-1; D is unresolved. V lost 0 bases, J lost 4 bases, and 10 bases lay in between. The CDR3 is made up of 14 amino acids. Germline CDR1 reads DFQATT; CDR2 reads SNEGSKA (reference sequence). CDR3 coding DNA: TGCAGTGCTAGAGATATTACTACTTACAATGAGCAGTTCTTC. It yields the protein CSARDITTYNEQFF.

For this clonotype: This may come from a read error, since a much larger clone is one base off. The chain combines TRBV2 with TRBJ1-4; D uncertain. The CDR3 consists of 12 residues. CDR1 SNHLY and CDR2 FYNNEI come from the germline V gene. CDR3 residues: CASGEARGKLFF. The CDR3 DNA sequence: TGTGCCAGCGGTGAAGCGCGGGGAAAACTGTTTTTT.

V usage is TRBV6-1 and J usage is TRBJ2-7; tentative D call: TRBD2 (5 bases). Germline V gives CDR1 MNHNS, CDR2 SASEGT. The CDR3 has 13 residues. V was clipped by 7 bases and J by 3 bases, with 13 bases between them. DNA for the CDR3: TGTGCCAGCACAGATAGCGCCCACTACGAGCAGTACTTC. It specifies CASTDSAHYEQYF.

The chain links TRBV5-1 to TRBJ2-5; D possibly corresponds to TRBD1 (6 bases). V was clipped by 4 bases and J by 2 bases, with 15 bases between them. Germline V gene lookup returns CDR1 SGHRS and CDR2 YFSETQ. This CDR3 is built from 15 residues. The CDR3: CASSTSGTPQETQYF. CDR3 coding DNA: TGCGCCAGCAGCACCTCCGGGACACCTCAAGAGACCCAGTACTTC.

V is TRBV12-3 or TRBV12-4 and J is TRBJ2-3; TRBD2 matches 13 bases. With V trimmed by 5 bases and J by 0 bases, 14 bases remained unmatched. The CDR3 extends over 20 amino acids. CDR3 DNA: TGTGCCAGCAGTCCCCGACGGACTAGCGGGAGTAGGCGTAGCACAGATACGCAGTATTTT. Amino acids: CASSPRRTSGSRRSTDTQYF.

Of note for this clonotype: This may be a read error, as it is one base from a much larger clone. The rearrangement links TRBV7-9 to TRBJ2-1; possibly TRBD1 for D (5 bases). The CDR3 spans 12 residues. Germline V gene sequence: CDR1 SEHNR, CDR2 FQNEAQ (reference sequence). Trimming removed 3 bases from V and 10 bases from J, with 10 bases in between. For the CDR3, the DNA is TGTGCCAGCAGCTTCTCAGGGCCCGAGCAGTTCTTC. It codes for CASSFSGPEQFF.

For this clonotype: Since a much larger clone is just one base distant, this may be a read error. The V gene is TRBV12-3 or TRBV12-4, the J gene TRBJ2-1; D is undetermined. The CDR3 runs to 15 residues. The CDR3 spells CASSSLGVTYNEQLF. As DNA, the CDR3 is TGTGCCAGCAGTTCTCTTGGGGTGACCTACAATGAGCAGCTCTTC.

This clonotype was observed a handful of times. The gene calls are TRBV30 and TRBJ1-1, with D hard to call. Germline V CDR1 and CDR2: GTSNPN, SVGIG (reference sequence). The CDR3 has 15 residues. Trimming cost V 4 bases and J 0 bases, with 15 bases left between them. The CDR3 nucleotides read TGTGCCTGGACGGCGGTGGAGGATATGAACACTGAAGCTTTCTTT. Translated: CAWTAVEDMNTEAFF.

This clonotype has a handful of counts. V is TRBV28 and J is TRBJ2-1; 9 positions match TRBD1. In germline, CDR1 is MDHEN, CDR2 SYDVKM. Trimming took 4 bases from V and 9 from J; bases not matched to a gene: 10. There are 15 residues in the CDR3. In DNA, the CDR3 is TGTGCCAGCAGTTCATTGGGACAGGGAGGGGGTGAGCAGTTCTTC. Translating gives CASSSLGQGGGEQFF.

This clonotype was found many times. This rearrangement joins TRBV15 to TRBJ2-7; 9 bases match TRBD1. CDR3 length: 14 residues. The V gene's germline CDR1 is LNHNV and CDR2 YYDKDF (reference sequence). With 3 bases clipped from V and 5 bases from J, the junction kept 5 bases outside the gene matches. CDR3 in DNA: TGTGCCACCAGCAGTGGACAGGGGAGGGACGAGCAGTACTTC. Protein sequence: CATSSGQGRDEQYF.

The V call is TRBV7-6, the J call TRBJ2-7; D is possibly TRBD1 (5 bases). Germline loops: CDR1 SGHVS, CDR2 FNYEAQ. The V gene lost 6 bases and the J gene lost 0 bases, with 15 bases spanning the gap. CDR3 length equals 15 residues. CDR3 nucleotides: TGTGCCAGCAGTCAAGCAGCAGGGCCCTCCTACGAGCAGTACTTC. This gives the protein CASSQAAGPSYEQYF.

The CDR3 protein is CSVVKAGGPGEQYF. The CDR3 DNA reads as TGCAGCGTTGTAAAAGCGGGAGGGCCTGGCGAGCAGTACTTC. The chain carries TRBV29-1 and TRBJ2-7; 10 bases agree with TRBD2. The germline gives CDR1 SQVTM, CDR2 ANQGSEA. This CDR3 is built from 14 residues. V shed 4 bases, J shed 6 bases, and the junction held 9 bases outside the gene matches.

This clonotype was observed a handful of times. Here the CDR3 reads CASSQDSTGGLEQYF. CDR3 DNA: TGTGCCAGCAGCCAAGATTCGACAGGGGGTCTCGAGCAGTACTTC. V is TRBV3-1 and J is TRBJ2-7, with TRBD1 identical over 9 bases. Germline V gives CDR1 LGHDT, CDR2 YNNKEL (reference sequence). Germline trimming cut 0 bases from V and 6 bases from J; bases unmatched to any gene: 6. This CDR3 contains 15 residues.

This clonotype appeared a few times. The chain is built from TRBV7-3 and TRBJ2-1, with D possibly TRBD1 on 5 matching bases. The CDR3 contains 13 residues. Per the germline V gene, CDR1 is SGHTA and CDR2 is FQGTGA. V dropped 5 bases and J dropped 6 bases, with 11 bases sitting between them. The CDR3 sequence is CASSVDISNEQFF. The CDR3 DNA follows: TGTGCCAGCAGCGTGGACATTTCCAATGAGCAGTTCTTC. The whole variable domain, filled in from reference TRBV7-3 and TRBJ2-1, reads GAGVSQTPSNKVTEKGKYVELRCDPISGHTALYWYRQSLGQGPEFLIYFQGTGAADDSGLPNDRFFAVRPEGSVSTLKIQRTERGDSAVYLCASSVDISNEQFFGPGTRLTVL.

The rearrangement joins TRBV18 to TRBJ2-1; 13 bases are a match to TRBD2. Germline loops: CDR1 KGHSH, CDR2 LQKENI. With V trimmed by 3 bases and J by 1 base, 3 bases remained unmatched. The CDR3 spans 17 residues. CDR3 nucleotide sequence: TGTGCCAGCTCACCCCCACTAGCGGGAGGGTCCTACAATGAGCAGTTCTTC. This gives the protein CASSPPLAGGSYNEQFF.

This clonotype was seen only a few times. J is TRBJ2-7 and V is TRBV7-9; D remains unclear. CDR3 length equals 17 residues. From germline, CDR1 is SEHNR and CDR2 FQNEAQ (reference sequence). With 1 base removed from V and 0 bases from J, the gap between germline ends came to 16 bases. Here the CDR3 DNA reads TGTGCCAGCAGCTTAGATGGGAACGCCGAGAGCTCCTACGAGCAGTACTTC. Its protein is CASSLDGNAESSYEQYF.

This clonotype was seen repeatedly, ten times or more. The chain couples TRBV28 to TRBJ2-7; D is ambiguous. With 6 bases removed from V and 3 bases from J, the gap between germline ends came to 9 bases. In germline, CDR1 is MDHEN, CDR2 SYDVKM. This CDR3 has 12 amino acids. The CDR3 region has the DNA TGTGCCAGCAGCTTACGACGCTACGAGCAGTACTTC. Amino acids: CASSLRRYEQYF.

This clonotype was counted ten times or more. V gene TRBV30 combines with J gene TRBJ2-5, with a weak D call TRBD2 (6 bases). Trimming shortened V by 8 bases and J by 1 base, and 11 bases separated the two germline ends. Germline V gene sequence: CDR1 GTSNPN, CDR2 SVGIG (reference sequence). This CDR3 is built from 12 residues. CDR3 in amino acids: CARGDSQETQYF. CDR3 coding DNA: TGTGCCCGAGGGGACTCCCAAGAGACCCAGTACTTC.